These 19 T cell receptor beta chains originate from one sample sequenced in a study of blood T cell repertoires in COVID-19. Clones were read by immunoSEQ multiplex PCR, and TCRdb kept only the in-frame ones, dropping some. Of about 45,000 clones listed, 87% are singletons. Sample: peripheral blood. These receptor sequences come from a woman at least 80 years old with active COVID-19.

The chain uses TRBV7-2 and TRBJ2-5; 11 nucleotides match TRBD2. V was clipped by 3 bases and J by 4 bases; unmatched bases: 4. Germline V gene lookup returns CDR1 SGHTA and CDR2 FQGNSA. The CDR3 extends over 15 amino acids. DNA for the CDR3: TGTGCCAGCAGCTTTAGGGGACTAGCGGCAGAGACCCAGTACTTC. Translated, it gives CASSFRGLAAETQYF.

The CDR3 coding sequence is TGTGCCAGCAGAGCCGAGGTGATGGCCGAGCAGTACTTC. Amino acids: CASRAEVMAEQYF. V and J are TRBV2 and TRBJ2-7; D is ambiguous. Germline V gene data show CDR1 as SNHLY and CDR2 as FYNNEI. Trimming stripped 6 bases from V and 6 bases from J, with 15 bases between. The CDR3 covers 13 residues.

The gene calls are TRBV7-9 and TRBJ2-7, with D possibly being TRBD2 (6 bases). Germline V CDR1 and CDR2: SEHNR, FQNEAQ (reference sequence). V was shortened by 4 bases and J by 2 bases, with 9 bases between the two germline ends. This CDR3 spans 13 amino acids. The CDR3 DNA sequence: TGTGCCAGCAGCTGGGGGGATACCTACGAGCAGTACTTC. Protein product: CASSWGDTYEQYF.

This clone was seen a handful of times. The chain joins TRBV4-1 to TRBJ1-2; D possibly corresponds to TRBD1 (5 bases). V lost 5 bases and J lost 8, with 18 bases in between. Germline assignment: CDR1 MGHRA and CDR2 YSYEKL. The CDR3 runs 14 residues. CDR3 nucleotide sequence: TGCGCCAGCAGCAGACGGAAAGGGGATGGAGGCTACACCTTC. Translating it yields CASSRRKGDGGYTF.

The rearrangement joins TRBV19 to TRBJ1-1, with a weak D call TRBD1 (6 bases). From germline, CDR1 is LNHDA and CDR2 SQIVND (reference sequence). This CDR3 spans 11 amino acids. Trimming stripped 6 bases from V and 11 bases from J, with 13 bases between. The CDR3 protein is CASSHREVAFF. The DNA of the CDR3 is TGTGCCAGTAGCCACAGGGAAGTGGCTTTCTTT.

The chain carries TRBV6-6 and TRBJ1-1; D unclear. The CDR3 loop spans 14 amino acids. Germline V gene data show CDR1 as MNHNY and CDR2 as SVGAGI (reference sequence). V lost 4 bases and J lost 0, with 9 bases in between. In DNA form, the CDR3 reads TGTGCCAGCAGTTTAGATGAGATGAACACTGAAGCTTTCTTT. Translating gives CASSLDEMNTEAFF.

This chain uses TRBV4-2 with TRBJ2-3; 9 bases map to TRBD2. The ends lost 4 bases at V and 3 bases at J; junction bases unmatched: 8. In germline, CDR1 is LGHNA, CDR2 YNFKEQ. The CDR3 sequence is 16 residues long. The DNA of the CDR3 is TGTGCCAGCAGCCTTAACCCGGCGGGAGGGACAGATACGCAGTATTTT. Protein product: CASSLNPAGGTDTQYF.

The count of this clone is one. The chain carries TRBV7-6 and TRBJ1-2; D ambiguous. Germline V gene data show CDR1 as SGHVS and CDR2 as FNYEAQ. V was shortened by 3 bases and J by 3 bases, with 8 bases between the two germline ends. The CDR3 loop spans 13 amino acids. This CDR3 reads CASSFNPDYGYTF. CDR3 nucleotides: TGTGCCAGCAGCTTTAATCCAGACTATGGCTACACCTTC.

The V call is TRBV6-5, the J call TRBJ1-5; no definite D call. V was cut by 7 bases and J by 3 bases, with 7 bases left in between. The germline V gene has CDR1 MNHEY and CDR2 SVGAGI. CDR3 length equals 12 residues. The CDR3 DNA is TGTGCCAGCATGGCGGCCAATCAGCCCCAGCATTTT. Translated, it gives CASMAANQPQHF.

This rearrangement joins TRBV4-3 to TRBJ2-7, with 8 bases aligning to TRBD2. Germline V gives CDR1 LGHNA, CDR2 YSLEER. Trimming at V came to 1 base and at J to 1 base, leaving 9 bases not matched to a gene. This CDR3 is built from 17 residues. This chain's CDR3 is CASSQAPGRGGSYEQYF. Written as DNA, the CDR3 is TGCGCCAGCAGCCAAGCCCCGGGCCGGGGGGGATCCTACGAGCAGTACTTC.

The chain is built from TRBV5-4 and TRBJ1-2; TRBD1 matches 7 bases. Trimming took 3 bases from V and 2 from J; bases not matched to a gene: 4. Germline-derived CDR1 and CDR2 are SGHNT and YYREEE (reference sequence). CDR3 length: 14 amino acids. Here the CDR3 reads CASSSLTGNYGYTF. The DNA for the CDR3 is TGTGCCAGCAGCTCTCTGACAGGGAACTATGGCTACACCTTC.

The V call is TRBV5-1, the J call TRBJ2-1; 11 bases are a match to TRBD2. Germline V CDR1 and CDR2: SGHRS, YFSETQ. Trimming took 2 bases from V and 7 from J; bases not matched to a gene: 8. The CDR3 is 16 amino acids. The chain's CDR3 is CASSFFSGGARNEQFF. The CDR3 nucleotides are TGCGCCAGCAGCTTTTTTAGCGGGGGGGCCAGGAATGAGCAGTTCTTC.

The chain joins TRBV5-4 to TRBJ2-3, with 10 bases identical to TRBD1. The CDR3 contains 15 residues. Per the germline V gene, CDR1 is SGHNT and CDR2 is YYREEE (reference sequence). J gave up 6 bases and V 1 base, and 5 bases lay outside the gene matches. The CDR3 sequence: CASSLSGTGVDTQYF. The CDR3 nucleotides are TGTGCCAGCAGCTTGTCAGGGACAGGGGTTGATACGCAGTATTTT.

This clone occurred once. The chain combines TRBV24-1 with TRBJ1-1, with 7 bases identical to TRBD1. CDR3 length: 16 amino acids. J lost 4 bases, V lost 2 bases, and 9 bases had no gene match. Germline lookup yields CDR1 KGHDR and CDR2 SFDVKD. The CDR3 bases are TGTGCCACCAGTGATTCCCGAGGGGGCGCGGGCACTGAAGCTTTCTTT. Translated: CATSDSRGGAGTEAFF.

The chain uses TRBV19 and TRBJ2-7; 9 bases line up with TRBD1. J lost 2 bases, V lost 3 bases, and 5 bases had no gene match. This CDR3 is 15 amino acids long. Germline CDR1 LNHDA, CDR2 SQIVND (reference sequence). This CDR3 is CASSIPGQGPYEQYF. Here the CDR3 DNA reads TGTGCCAGTAGTATTCCGGGACAGGGCCCCTACGAGCAGTACTTC.

The chain combines TRBV18 with TRBJ1-5, with 9 bases aligning to TRBD1. CDR1 KGHSH and CDR2 LQKENI come from the germline V gene. The CDR3 has 15 residues. Trimming at V came to 4 bases and at J to 7 bases, leaving 8 bases not matched to a gene. The CDR3 bases are TGTGCCAGCTCACAAGCGACAGGGGGGGAGCAGCCCCAGCATTTT. Translating gives CASSQATGGEQPQHF.

The chain uses TRBV24-1 and TRBJ2-1; 11 bases fit TRBD2. The CDR3 length is 15 residues. V dropped 5 bases and J dropped 8; count of bases not matched to a gene: 7. The germline V gene encodes CDR1 KGHDR and CDR2 SFDVKD. CDR3 nucleotides: TGTGCCACCAGTGGTAGACTAGCGGGGTTGGATGAGCAGTTCTTC. It is translated as CATSGRLAGLDEQFF.

In this sample, this clone turned up a few times. V gene TRBV19 combines with J gene TRBJ2-4; 8 bases map to TRBD2. J lost 0 bases, V lost 6 bases, and 4 bases had no gene match. The CDR3 loop spans 15 amino acids. CDR1 is LNHDA, CDR2 SQIVND, per germline (reference sequence). CDR3 DNA: TGTGCCAGTAGCGATAGCGGGGTAGCCAAAAACATTCAGTACTTC. Its protein is CASSDSGVAKNIQYF.

The rearrangement links TRBV6-1 to TRBJ2-7, with 9 bases that match TRBD1. Germline lookup yields CDR1 MNHNS and CDR2 SASEGT. The CDR3 totals 16 residues. The J segment lost 1 base and the V segment lost 4 bases, leaving 8 bases of the junction unmatched. CDR3 in amino acids: CASSAQPGQGSYEQYF. Here the CDR3 DNA reads TGTGCCAGCAGTGCCCAACCGGGACAGGGTTCCTACGAGCAGTACTTC.